The 5 T cell receptor beta chains presented below share a single source sample, sequenced in a study of spatial heterogeneity in lung cancer. Time point of the sample: blood at routine non-recurrence follow-up after resection. Material for sequencing was whole RNA from tumor, nontumor lung or frozen PBMC, left unsorted. MiXCR, run by TCRdb on the 5' RACE reads, gives a single entry per CDR3 protein. The repertoire has about 120,000 distinct CDR3 sequences, 10% to 15% of them found once; the top ten carry roughly 15%. The sample consisted of PBMCs, taken at follow-up. These TCRs come from a male donor with early-stage non-small cell lung cancer.

The genes are TRBV7-2 and TRBJ1-6; D unresolved. Germline CDR1 SGHTA, CDR2 FQGNSA. The CDR3 has 13 amino acids. V was cut by 1 base and J by 7 bases, with 5 bases left in between. CDR3 DNA sequence: TGTGCCAGCAGCTTAGTAGGGAATTCACCCCTCCACTTT. As protein: CASSLVGNSPLHF.

This clonotype has at least ten counts. This chain connects TRBV5-6 to TRBJ1-6, with D hard to call. With 2 bases removed from V and 6 bases from J, the gap between germline ends came to 9 bases. The CDR3 runs to 14 residues. The germline V gene has CDR1 SGHDT and CDR2 YYEEEE. The CDR3, as DNA: TGTGCCAGCAGCTTCCGGGCCGTTAATTCACCCCTCCACTTT. Protein: CASSFRAVNSPLHF.

A few counts support this clonotype. The chain employs TRBV24-1 and TRBJ2-5; 9 bases line up with TRBD1. Germline V gene lookup returns CDR1 KGHDR and CDR2 SFDVKD. This CDR3 contains 17 residues. The J segment lost 2 bases and the V segment lost 4 bases, leaving 10 bases of the junction unmatched. Written as DNA, the CDR3 is TGTGCCACCAGTGACCACTCCGGGACAGGGCAACAAGAGACCCAGTACTTC. This translates into CATSDHSGTGQQETQYF.

This clonotype was observed a few times. The chain is built from TRBV28 and TRBJ1-1; TRBD1 aligns across 9 bases. J lost 2 bases, V lost 6 bases, and 7 bases had no gene match. The CDR3 sequence is 15 residues long. Germline CDR1 and CDR2: MDHEN and SYDVKM. The CDR3 region has the DNA TGTGCCAGCAGGCCGGGACAGGGATTCAACACTGAAGCTTTCTTT. Its translation is CASRPGQGFNTEAFF. Drawing the rest from reference TRBV28 and TRBJ1-1, the complete variable domain is DVKVTQSSRYLVKRTGEKVFLECVQDMDHENMFWYRQDPGLGLRLIYFSYDVKMKEKGDIPEGYSVSREKKERFSLILESASTNQTSMYLCASRPGQGFNTEAFFGQGTRLTVV.

V usage is TRBV27 and J usage is TRBJ2-1; D possibly uses TRBD1 or TRBD2 (5 bases each). Per the germline V gene, CDR1 is MNHEY and CDR2 is SMNVEV (reference sequence). The CDR3 consists of 13 residues. Trimming pared 4 bases from V and 9 bases from J, leaving 13 bases between. The CDR3 DNA reads TGTGCCAGCAGTTCGGGGCCTTACGGTGAGCAGTTCTTC. Amino acid sequence: CASSSGPYGEQFF.